This TCR beta chain emerged from a study of blood T cell repertoires in COVID-19. Study overall: From the United States, Italy and Spain came samples of acute and convalescent COVID-19.

Germline CDR1 reads SGHNT; CDR2 reads YENEEA. The CDR3 consists of 20 residues. V gave up 4 bases and J gave up 8 bases; unmatched junction bases: 21. Produced via immunoSEQ multiplex PCR; TCRdb's table is partial and in-frame only. The table shows about 64,000 clones, with almost 80% occurring only once. J is TRBJ2-3 and V is TRBV11-3; 13 bases match TRBD2. The sequence derives from a man older than 75 with acute or convalescent COVID-19. Sequenced sample: peripheral blood. The CDR3 nucleotides are TGTGCCAGCAGCTACTACGCAACTAGCGGGAGGGCCACGCGGGGAGTTACGCAGTATTTT. It specifies CASSYYATSGRATRGVTQYF.